The 20 T cell receptor beta chains listed next were all sequenced from one sample in a study of brain T cells in children with intractable seizures. Sequencing was performed with immunoSEQ multiplex PCR; in TCRdb, only in-frame clones are kept and a portion is missing. The sample contains about 64,000 clones, roughly 95% of which appear only once. The material was peripheral blood, obtained at surgery. The receptors come from a boy younger than two with focal cortical dysplasia and intractable seizures.

The chain carries TRBV11-3 and TRBJ2-1, with D possibly being TRBD2 (6 bases). Trimming pared 6 bases from V and 9 bases from J, leaving 15 bases between. There are 13 residues in the CDR3. CDR1 is SGHNT, CDR2 YENEEA, per germline. CDR3 sequence reads: CASRFSGGGEQFF. As DNA, the CDR3 is TGTGCCAGCAGATTTAGCGGTGGCGGTGAGCAGTTCTTC.

This chain joins TRBV2 and TRBJ1-4; no reliable D call. CDR3 length: 14 amino acids. Per the germline V gene, CDR1 is SNHLY and CDR2 is FYNNEI. Deletions cut 3 bases from V and 10 bases from J, with 15 bases between. CDR3 DNA sequence: TGTGCCAGCAGTGATAAGGACTACGCCGGAAAACTGTTTTTT. Its translation: CASSDKDYAGKLFF.

The CDR3 here is CASGRGGSNEQFF. The CDR3 DNA sequence: TGTGCCAGCGGGAGGGGTGGAAGCAATGAGCAGTTCTTC. The chain is built from TRBV6-5 and TRBJ2-1; 7 bases match TRBD2. The V and J ends lost 8 bases and 6 bases, in that order; junction bases with no gene match: 7. This CDR3 is built from 13 residues. Germline V gives CDR1 MNHEY, CDR2 SVGAGI.

In its sample, this clone ranks as medium-sized. The chain joins TRBV6-1 to TRBJ2-7; 7 bases line up with TRBD2. CDR1 MNHNS and CDR2 SASEGT come from the germline V gene. V shed 3 bases, J shed 5 bases, and the junction held 4 bases outside the gene matches. The CDR3 has 13 amino acids. CDR3 loop: CASSDWGGNEQYF. CDR3 nucleotides: TGTGCCAGCAGTGATTGGGGAGGGAACGAGCAGTACTTC.

This clone was detected once. This chain uses TRBV6-5 with TRBJ1-1; TRBD1 matches 9 bases. The CDR3 contains 14 residues. Germline assignment: CDR1 MNHEY and CDR2 SVGAGI. The V and J ends lost 6 bases and 4 bases, in that order; junction bases with no gene match: 6. The CDR3 DNA follows: TGTGCCAGCAGCTCGGGACAGGGAGGCACTGAAGCTTTCTTT. As protein: CASSSGQGGTEAFF.

The gene calls are TRBV5-4 and TRBJ2-3; TRBD2 matches 13 bases. The germline V gene encodes CDR1 SGHNT and CDR2 YYREEE (reference sequence). The CDR3 is 17 amino acids. The V segment lost 4 bases and the J segment 1 base; nucleotides outside the gene matches: 6. The CDR3 sequence: CASSRGTSGIGTDTQYF. The CDR3 DNA reads TGTGCCAGCAGCCGAGGGACTAGCGGGATCGGCACAGATACGCAGTATTTT.

The genes are TRBV7-9 and TRBJ1-2; D is unclear. Trimming stripped 1 base from V and 4 bases from J, with 7 bases between. Germline V gives CDR1 SEHNR, CDR2 FQNEAQ (reference sequence). The CDR3 runs to 13 residues. The CDR3 spells CASSLGAIYGYTF. The CDR3 DNA reads TGTGCCAGCAGCTTAGGGGCTATCTATGGCTACACCTTC. Complete variable domain (other parts from reference TRBV7-9 and TRBJ1-2): DTGVSQNPRHKITKRGQNVTFRCDPISEHNRLYWYRQTLGQGPEFLTYFQNEAQLEKSRLLSDRFSAERPKGSFSTLEIQRTEQGDSAMYLCASSLGAIYGYTFGSGTRLTVV.

This chain joins TRBV12-5 and TRBJ2-4; possibly TRBD1 for D (6 bases). CDR1 is LGHNT and CDR2 is FRNRAP in the germline V gene. The ends were cut back, 1 base at V and 1 base at J, with 11 bases in the middle. The CDR3 totals 16 residues. CDR3 in DNA: TGTGCTAGTGGTTTGGCAGCTCAGGGGGCCAAAAACATTCAGTACTTC. Its protein is CASGLAAQGAKNIQYF.

CDR3 sequence (DNA): TGTGCCAGTAGTATACAGGGGGGTCAGCCCCAGCATTTT. Encoded protein: CASSIQGGQPQHF. The chain uses TRBV19 and TRBJ1-5; 7 nucleotides align to TRBD1. The CDR3 is 13 amino acids. V lost 2 bases and J lost 6; bases outside the gene matches: 1. From germline, CDR1 is LNHDA and CDR2 SQIVND (reference sequence).

The chain recombines TRBV5-4 with TRBJ2-3; D remains ambiguous. Looked up from germline, CDR1 is SGHNT and CDR2 is YYREEE (reference sequence). The CDR3 is made up of 15 amino acids. Trimming shortened V by 2 bases and J by 1 base, and 11 bases separated the two germline ends. The CDR3 bases are TGTGCCAGCAGCTTTCGCGGAAGCGGCACAGATACGCAGTATTTT. This translates into CASSFRGSGTDTQYF.

The chain recombines TRBV29-1 with TRBJ1-2, with 9 bases fitting TRBD1. CDR1 SQVTM and CDR2 ANQGSEA come from the germline V gene. CDR3 length: 16 amino acids. The V segment lost 0 bases and the J segment 6 bases; nucleotides outside the gene matches: 11. This CDR3 is CSVEDRFWGTGHGYTF. The CDR3, as DNA: TGCAGCGTTGAAGATCGGTTTTGGGGGACAGGGCATGGCTACACCTTC.

The chain joins TRBV2 to TRBJ1-4; TRBD1 matches at 8 bases. The trim removed 10 bases at V and 8 bases at J, leaving 9 bases unmatched. Germline CDR1 and CDR2: SNHLY and FYNNEI. The CDR3 is 13 residues long. CDR3 coding DNA: TGTGCCATTTCGGACAGGGCCCGAGAAAAACTGTTTTTT. It codes for CAISDRAREKLFF.

The V gene is TRBV5-8, the J gene TRBJ2-5; no reliable D call. The CDR3 length is 13 residues. With 2 bases removed from V and 5 bases from J, the gap between germline ends came to 10 bases. Germline CDR1 SGHTS, CDR2 YDEGEE. CDR3 in amino acids: CASSLYEMETQYF. CDR3 sequence (DNA): TGTGCCAGCAGCTTATATGAGATGGAGACCCAGTACTTC.

The chain couples TRBV9 to TRBJ2-5; D unclear. The CDR3 covers 16 residues. The V end was cut by 0 bases, the J end by 1 base, with 13 bases between. Germline CDR1 and CDR2: SGDLS and YYNGEE. Written as DNA, the CDR3 is TGTGCCAGCAGCGTAGGTGCCAGCGAAACCCAAGAGACCCAGTACTTC. It specifies CASSVGASETQETQYF.

This sequence joins TRBV11-2 and TRBJ2-5; 12 bases align to TRBD2. V lost 3 bases, J lost 1 base, and 6 bases stayed unmatched. The CDR3 sequence is 17 residues long. From germline, CDR1 is SGHAT and CDR2 FQNNGV. In DNA form, the CDR3 reads TGTGCCAGCAGCTTGGCACTAGCGGGGGGTACCCAAGAGACCCAGTACTTC. It is translated as CASSLALAGGTQETQYF. The whole variable domain, filled in from reference TRBV11-2 and TRBJ2-5, reads EAGVAQSPRYKIIEKRQSVAFWCNPISGHATLYWYQQILGQGPKLLIQFQNNGVVDDSQLPKDRFSAERLKGVDSTLKIQPAKLEDSAVYLCASSLALAGGTQETQYFGPGTRLLVL.

V usage is TRBV19 and J usage is TRBJ2-2, with 9 bases that match TRBD1. The CDR3 runs 19 residues. After removal of 3 bases from V and 6 bases from J, the junction contained 17 bases not matched to a gene. Looked up from germline, CDR1 is LNHDA and CDR2 is SQIVND (reference sequence). The CDR3 loop is CASSMILAVTGGGSGELFF. The CDR3 DNA is TGTGCCAGTAGTATGATCCTCGCAGTAACAGGGGGCGGATCCGGGGAGCTGTTTTTT.

The chain links TRBV18 to TRBJ2-6; D not resolved. The CDR3 contains 17 residues. Germline loops: CDR1 KGHSH, CDR2 LQKENI. Between the trimmed V and J ends, which lost 0 bases and 4 bases, there was a span of 13 bases. CDR3 protein: CASSPPGTWVGANVLTF. The CDR3 region has the DNA TGTGCCAGCTCACCACCAGGAACGTGGGTCGGGGCCAACGTCCTGACTTTC.

This sequence joins TRBV5-1 and TRBJ2-3; D is perhaps TRBD2 (7 bases). Germline V gene sequence: CDR1 SGHRS, CDR2 YFSETQ. The CDR3 contains 15 residues. Trimming removed 2 bases from V and 2 bases from J, with 12 bases in between. Here the CDR3 DNA reads TGCGCCAGCAGCTTAAGGGGGGGGCTCACAGATACGCAGTATTTT. Amino acid sequence: CASSLRGGLTDTQYF.

This chain uses TRBV7-8 with TRBJ1-6; TRBD1 aligns across 9 bases. The J segment lost 3 bases and the V segment lost 8 bases, leaving 11 bases of the junction unmatched. The CDR3 length is 17 residues. Germline V CDR1 and CDR2: SGHVS, FQNEAQ. The CDR3 region has the DNA TGTGCCAGCGCGCTCGGGACAGGGCTTATCTATAATTCACCCCTCCACTTT. This translates into CASALGTGLIYNSPLHF. The full variable domain, with the rest looked up from reference TRBV7-8 and TRBJ1-6, is GAGVSQSPRYKVAKRGQDVALRCDPISGHVSLFWYQQALGQGPEFLTYFQNEAQLDKSGLPSDRFFAERPEGSVSTLKIQRTQQEDSAVYLCASALGTGLIYNSPLHFGNGTRLTVT.

The rearrangement joins TRBV19 to TRBJ2-1; D may be TRBD2 (6 bases). The V gene lost 3 bases and the J gene lost 7 bases, with 13 bases spanning the gap. CDR1 is LNHDA, CDR2 SQIVND, per germline (reference sequence). The CDR3 is 14 amino acids. This chain's CDR3 is CASSILSRGNEQFF. CDR3 bases: TGTGCCAGTAGTATTCTTTCGCGGGGTAATGAGCAGTTCTTC.